What follows is one T cell receptor (beta chain) and its context. These data come from a study of blood T cell repertoires in COVID-19. As for the study in general: Acute and convalescent COVID-19 specimens originated in the United States, Italy and Spain. The analysed material was cDNA or gDNA that came from T cells, B-cell-depleted T cells, or PBMCs.

V shed 6 bases and J 3 bases; nucleotides not matched to a gene: 1. CDR1 and CDR2 from the germline V gene are ENHRY and SYGVKD. The length of the CDR3 is 15 residues. Only in-frame clones appear in the TCRdb table, and some are missing; sequencing was by immunoSEQ multiplex PCR. The table records 65,000 to 80,000 clones, around 91% of them present only once. V gene TRBV10-3 combines with J gene TRBJ2-2; TRBD2 matches 13 bases. This TCR was recovered from a human donor in a cohort sampled during active COVID-19. Source material: peripheral blood. CDR3 in DNA: TGTGCCATCAGAACTAGCGGGGGGGACACCGGGGAGCTGTTTTTT. Translation: CAIRTSGGDTGELFF.